Each of the 15 T cell receptor beta chains below was sequenced from the same sample in a study of blood T cells in healthy people across ages. Through a sample-barcoded 5' primer and a J-beta primer mix, a second PCR was run for 7 to 11 cycles. MiXCR, applied by TCRdb to the 5' RACE reads, yields one record per CDR3 protein. The sample includes 1.5 million to 2 million distinct CDR3 sequences, roughly 28% of them seen just once. What was sequenced was blood. These TCRs come from a woman in her 30s in good health.

There are a few counts of this clonotype. Compared with germline, one end of the junction differs, possibly owing to a read error. This chain links TRBV20-1 with TRBJ2-5, with TRBD2 matching over 9 bases. This CDR3 comprises 16 residues. CDR1 and CDR2 (germline): DFQATT, SNEGSKA (reference sequence). The CDR3 loop is CSVRARSGRSQETQYF. The CDR3 region has the DNA TGCAGTGTTAGAGCCCGGAGCGGGAGGTCCCAAGAGACCCAGTACTTC.

This clonotype appeared a few times. The chain carries TRBV4-1 and TRBJ1-4, with 9 nucleotides matching TRBD1. J lost 8 bases, V lost 1 base, and 5 bases had no gene match. Per germline, CDR1 MGHRA and CDR2 YSYEKL. The length of the CDR3 is 15 residues. The CDR3, as DNA: TGCGCCAGCAGCCAAGGGGGACAGGGACGAGAAAAACTGTTTTTT. Translated, it gives CASSQGGQGREKLFF.

The sample holds a few counts of this clonotype. The genes are TRBV19 and TRBJ1-2; D unresolved. The CDR3 contains 14 residues. V was clipped by 3 bases and J by 0 bases, with 8 bases between them. Per germline, CDR1 LNHDA and CDR2 SQIVND (reference sequence). DNA of the CDR3: TGTGCCAGTAGTATTGTTCCCGCTAACTATGGCTACACCTTC. This codes for CASSIVPANYGYTF.

This sequence joins TRBV6-2 or TRBV6-3 and TRBJ2-1, with 10 bases matching TRBD2. Per the germline V gene, CDR1 is MNHEY and CDR2 is SVGEGT. This CDR3 comprises 16 residues. Germline trimming cut 2 bases from V and 7 bases from J; bases unmatched to any gene: 8. CDR3 residues: CASSYSLAGVANEQFF. In DNA form, the CDR3 reads TGTGCCAGCAGTTACAGCCTAGCGGGAGTAGCGAATGAGCAGTTCTTC.

The V gene is TRBV12-3 or TRBV12-4, the J gene TRBJ2-7; D is unresolved. V dropped 4 bases and J dropped 3 bases, with 7 bases sitting between them. The CDR3 is made up of 12 amino acids. CDR3 protein: CASSSVNYEQYF. CDR3 in DNA: TGTGCCAGCAGTTCCGTCAACTACGAGCAGTACTTC.

The chain has TRBV29-1 and TRBJ1-1; D remains ambiguous. This CDR3 comprises 11 residues. The V end was cut by 7 bases, the J end by 1 base, with 7 bases between. Germline lookup yields CDR1 SQVTM and CDR2 ANQGSEA. Here the CDR3 DNA reads TGCAGCGCTTGGGCGAACACTGAAGCTTTCTTT. It codes for CSAWANTEAFF.

This clonotype came up many times. Here the CDR3 DNA reads TGCGCCAGCAGCTTAAACGGGAAAACAGATACGCAGTATTTT. It is translated as CASSLNGKTDTQYF. The V gene is TRBV5-1, the J gene TRBJ2-3, with D perhaps TRBD2 (5 bases). CDR3 length equals 14 residues. V dropped 2 bases and J dropped 3 bases, with 10 bases sitting between them. Germline V CDR1 and CDR2: SGHRS, YFSETQ.

As to this clonotype: It may be a read error: a sequence one base away is much more abundant. The gene calls are TRBV4-1 and TRBJ1-4; D gene ambiguous. This CDR3 contains 12 residues. In germline, CDR1 is MGHRA, CDR2 YSYEKL. This chain's CDR3 is CVSSQGGEKLFF. CDR3 bases: TGCGTCAGCAGCCAAGGTGGTGAAAAACTGTTTTTT.

The chain employs TRBV12-3 or TRBV12-4 and TRBJ1-6; D is undetermined. This CDR3 spans 16 amino acids. With 5 bases removed from V and 8 bases from J, the gap between germline ends came to 19 bases. CDR3: CASSPRIGQVDSPLHF. Here the CDR3 DNA reads TGTGCCAGCAGTCCACGGATCGGGCAGGTAGATTCACCCCTCCACTTT.

For this clonotype: An end of the junction does not agree with germline; a read error may underlie this. The gene calls are TRBV19 and TRBJ1-1; D uncertain. CDR3 length: 12 residues. Germline CDR1 and CDR2: LNHDA and SQIVND (reference sequence). This CDR3 reads CVSSPPARKAFF. DNA of the CDR3: TGTGTCAGTAGCCCTCCGGCCCGAAAAGCTTTCTTT. The full variable domain, its missing parts supplied by reference TRBV19 and TRBJ1-1, is DGGITQSPKYLFRKEGQNVTLSCEQNLNHDAMYWYRQDPGQGLRLIYYSQIVNDFQKGDIAEGYSVSREKKESFPLTVTSAQKNPTAFYLCVSSPPARKAFFGQGTRLTVV.

This sequence joins TRBV30 and TRBJ2-3; perhaps TRBD1 as D (6 bases). The V gene's germline CDR1 is GTSNPN and CDR2 SVGIG (reference sequence). CDR3 length equals 14 residues. Trimming removed 5 bases from V and 5 bases from J, with 17 bases in between. CDR3 sequence reads: CAWGPGATGDTQYF. The CDR3 DNA reads as TGTGCCTGGGGACCAGGGGCTACGGGAGATACGCAGTATTTT.

The J gene is TRBJ2-3, the V gene TRBV5-8, with D perhaps TRBD2 (6 bases). CDR1 is SGHTS, CDR2 YDEGEE, per germline. The germline V and J ends were trimmed by 0 bases and 0 bases, with 14 bases remaining between them. The CDR3 is 17 residues long. DNA for the CDR3: TGTGCCAGCAGCTTGGGTTTTGCGGGGACTAGCACAGATACGCAGTATTTT. As protein: CASSLGFAGTSTDTQYF.

The CDR3 DNA reads TGCGCCAGCAGCACCGGAGGCGGGGACTTTTACAATGAGCAGTTCTTC. Amino acids: CASSTGGGDFYNEQFF. The genes are TRBV5-1 and TRBJ2-1; tentative D call: TRBD2 (6 bases). Germline CDR1 is SGHRS and CDR2 is YFSETQ. CDR3 size: 16 residues. The V end was cut by 4 bases, the J end by 4 bases, with 18 bases between. Variable domain in full (rest from reference TRBV5-1 and TRBJ2-1): KAGVTQTPRYLIKTRGQQVTLSCSPISGHRSVSWYQQTPGQGLQFLFEYFSETQRNKGNFPGRFSGRQFSNSRSEMNVSTLELGDSALYLCASSTGGGDFYNEQFFGPGTRLTVL.

This clonotype was observed a few times. The chain couples TRBV3-1 to TRBJ2-7, with TRBD2 identical over 8 bases. Unmatched junction bases numbered 11, after V lost 4 bases and J lost 0 bases. Looked up from germline, CDR1 is LGHDT and CDR2 is YNNKEL (reference sequence). This CDR3 region has 17 residues. The CDR3, as DNA: TGTGCCAGCAGCCTCGGGACTCACGGGGGGGACTCCTACGAGCAGTACTTC. Its protein is CASSLGTHGGDSYEQYF.

The rearrangement links TRBV20-1 to TRBJ2-1; D could derive from TRBD1 or TRBD2 (5 bases each). Trimming shortened V by 7 bases and J by 6 bases, and 19 bases separated the two germline ends. CDR3 length equals 14 residues. The germline CDR1 and CDR2 sequences are DFQATT and SNEGSKA (reference sequence). The CDR3 bases are TGCAGTGTTCCCCACCCGGGGCCCTTCAATGAGCAGTTCTTC. Protein: CSVPHPGPFNEQFF.